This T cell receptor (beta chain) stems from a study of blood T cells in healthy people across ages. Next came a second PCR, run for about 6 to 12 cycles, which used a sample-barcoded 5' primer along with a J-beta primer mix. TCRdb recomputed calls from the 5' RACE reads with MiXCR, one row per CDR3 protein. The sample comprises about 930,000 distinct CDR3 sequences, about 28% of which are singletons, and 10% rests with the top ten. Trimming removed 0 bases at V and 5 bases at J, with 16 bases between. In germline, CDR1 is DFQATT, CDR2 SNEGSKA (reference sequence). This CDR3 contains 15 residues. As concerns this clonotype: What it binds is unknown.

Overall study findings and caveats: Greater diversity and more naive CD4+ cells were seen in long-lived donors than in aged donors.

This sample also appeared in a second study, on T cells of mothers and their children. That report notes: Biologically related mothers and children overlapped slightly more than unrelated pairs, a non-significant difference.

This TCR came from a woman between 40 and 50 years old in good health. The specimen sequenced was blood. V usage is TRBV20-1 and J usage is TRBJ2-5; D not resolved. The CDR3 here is CSARDLDTVGETQYF. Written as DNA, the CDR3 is TGCAGTGCTAGAGATTTAGACACCGTTGGGGAGACCCAGTACTTC.